This TCR beta chain was recovered during a study of neoadjuvant anti-PD-1 for oral cavity cancer. Trimming took 1 base from V and 4 from J; bases not matched to a gene: 6. CDR1 LGHNA and CDR2 YSLEER come from the germline V gene. CDR3 length: 16 amino acids. Survey sequencing of tumors mostly used 4 to 5.5 ug DNA, two replicates. Data came from immunoSEQ multiplex PCR; TCRdb stores just in-frame clones and leaves some out. The sample has tens of thousands of clones; 45% are singletons. Time point of the sample: after neoadjuvant nivolumab, at surgical resection. Patients had HPV-negative, locally advanced oral cavity squamous cell carcinoma.

This clonotype was obtained from a person aged 35-80 years with oral cavity squamous cell carcinoma. The rearrangement joins TRBV4-3 to TRBJ2-5, with 10 positions matching TRBD1. This specimen consisted of tumor tissue, obtained after nivolumab (anti-PD-1) treatment. The CDR3 loop reads CASSQGTGGRVETQYF. CDR3 bases: TGCGCCAGCAGCCAAGGGACAGGGGGACGGGTAGAGACCCAGTACTTC.